This TCR beta chain derives from a study of beta chain features in type 1 diabetes (dated by TCRdb to 2016 to 2019). With respect to the entire study: Patients and healthy donors did not differ in mean age, gender distribution, total cell number or subset yield. The study compared TCRB repertoires of sorted circulating CD4+ T cell subsets between recently diagnosed type 1 diabetes patients and matched healthy donors. Whereas all 28 donors provided naive and central memory subsets, regulatory and stem cell-like memory subsets were isolated from just 8 patients and roughly 8 healthy donors. Across all samples, approximately 98,000,000 sorted cells were examined, and cell number per subset correlated strongly with RNA yield.

Each donor gave one peripheral blood draw, around 0.12 L on average, collected into heparinised tubes. A BD FACSAria II was used to sort naive, central memory, regulatory and stem cell-like memory CD4+ T cells with a panel that included CD45RO, CCR7, CD25, CD127, CD95 and CD27. Purity was above 98% for every sorted population. Right away, PBMCs were isolated by Lymphoprep density gradient centrifugation and were stained directly, with no culture step. So that batch effects would be minimized, each experiment stained and sorted samples in pairs, pairing one healthy donor with one patient. The paper's findings and limits, for the study overall: Only small numbers of individuals were included in the HLA sub-analyses, which left unresolved whether HLA type had any influence on TCRB rearrangement. In all four CD4+ subsets, TCRB CDR3 length was moderately but significantly shorter in type 1 diabetes patients. Naive, central memory and regulatory TCRB repertoires appeared more similar among patients than among healthy donors. Patients with type 1 diabetes made fewer insertions and deleted more nucleotides at VDJ recombination sites, implying thymic rearrangement abnormalities. Because cDNA rather than genomic DNA was sequenced, highly expressing activated cells could have been over-represented, although no difference in activation and CD3 levels was found between groups. Shorter templates might have been favored by PCR, but patient and control samples were amplified and corrected together, so both groups would have been affected equally by any skew.

All of the isolated RNA was reverse transcribed with the High Capacity cDNA Reverse Transcription Kit, so expressed TCRB transcripts were sequenced. Naive, central memory and regulatory T cell samples underwent deep immunoSEQ sequencing, averaging around 3.9 million total reads per sample. After sorted cells were lysed in RLT buffer, RNA was extracted with DNase-treated RNeasy Micro or Mini kits, with the choice depending on cell number. To prevent cross-contamination, every cell subset was processed on its own, while patient and healthy donor samples were processed together. TCRB sequences were amplified from cDNA with the immunoSEQ multiplex PCR, producing 87-bp fragments spanning the CDR3 region. Sequencing of the amplicons was done on the Illumina HiSeq platform. Concerning the study's data processing: Synthetic template baselines were used to correct PCR bias computationally, reads within Hamming distance 2 were collapsed, and singletons that could not be merged were discarded. Reads were aligned to IMGT to assign V, D and J genes, CDR3 length, and insertions or deletions at six rearrangement sites. Within each subset, clonotype counts were normalized to sorted cell number, and only after that were true diversity and Gini coefficients computed with the tcR R package. Repertoire sharing was quantified using the overlap coefficient calculated on TCRB nucleotide sequences. In its TCRdb copy, this immuneACCESS table keeps in-frame sequences only and misses some clones. Where compared with another copy, unresolved V genes explain less than half of these, and the others have no known cause. V, J and clone size are taken as reported in that table, and D and trimming were inferred from the DNA itself. The sample contains roughly 400,000 clones, 8% to 10% of them found a single time. The ten largest clonotypes hold approximately 0.55% of the sample.

The CDR3 runs 14 amino acids, cysteine and phenylalanine included. The kept DNA is CDR3 alone, 42 bases in frame from the first base. CDR1 and CDR2, looked up from the germline V gene (reference sequence), are MNHEY and SMNVEV. The V and J ends are trimmed by 5 bases and 0 bases, leaving 10 bases between them. This clone was seen only a few times. Its antigen remains undetermined. No base quality values were provided; no much bigger clone lies one nucleotide off. The clonotype was recovered from a man aged 25 to 45 with type 1 diabetes. This chain joins TRBV27 to TRBJ2-5; no D gene is confidently identified. Sequenced sample: central memory CD4+ T cells from blood. At the DNA level, the sequence is TGTGCCAGCAGTCCCACGAAGTACCAAGAGACCCAGTACTTC. This gives the protein CASSPTKYQETQYF.